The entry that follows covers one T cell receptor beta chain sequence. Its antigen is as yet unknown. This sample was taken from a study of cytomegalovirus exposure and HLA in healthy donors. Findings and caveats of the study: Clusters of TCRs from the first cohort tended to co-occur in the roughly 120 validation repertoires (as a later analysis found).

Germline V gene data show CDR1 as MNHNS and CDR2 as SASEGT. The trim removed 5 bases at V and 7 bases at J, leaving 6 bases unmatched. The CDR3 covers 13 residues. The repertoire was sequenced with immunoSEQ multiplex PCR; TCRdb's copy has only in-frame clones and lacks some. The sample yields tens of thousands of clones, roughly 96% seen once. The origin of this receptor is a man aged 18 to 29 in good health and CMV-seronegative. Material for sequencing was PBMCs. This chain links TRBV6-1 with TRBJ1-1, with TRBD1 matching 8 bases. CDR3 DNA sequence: TGTGCCAGCAGTTTGACAGGGGAGGATGAAGCTTTCTTT. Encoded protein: CASSLTGEDEAFF.